What follows describes a single TCR beta chain. Its antigen is still unknown. Each TCR beta cDNA library carried unique molecular identifiers. Hundreds of thousands of cDNA molecules came from roughly 1 to 10 million T cells. TCRdb re-analysed the PCR reads in MiXCR, keeping a single row per CDR3 protein. The table has about 570,000 distinct CDR3 sequences, roughly 34% seen once. The data were taken from a study of post-analysis software for immune sequencing data. Overall study: As for disease course, relapsing-remitting, secondary progressive and progressive-relapsing multiple sclerosis were all included.

With V trimmed by 3 bases and J by 4 bases, 6 bases remained unmatched. The CDR3 spans 15 residues. Germline V gene lookup returns CDR1 MGHRA and CDR2 YSYEKL. General study findings and limits: By F measure, strong co-clustering occurred among samples prepared in the same batch. Relative to controls, patients had five TRBV segments at higher frequency, with TRBV5-6, TRBV5-1 and TRBV20-1 among these. Compared against controls, patients with multiple sclerosis displayed significantly lower normalized Chao1 diversity.

The sequence came from a girl under 18 with multiple sclerosis. The V gene is TRBV4-1, the J gene TRBJ1-5; TRBD1 agrees at 7 bases. Sequenced sample: blood. The CDR3 sequence is CASSQFQGGNQPQHF. CDR3 nucleotides: TGCGCCAGCAGCCAGTTCCAGGGGGGTAATCAGCCCCAGCATTTT.